This TCR beta chain was observed in a study of cytomegalovirus exposure and HLA in healthy donors. Study-level findings and limits: A list of 150 to 200 TCR beta chains associated with cytomegalovirus was given. In a later analysis, CMV-associated beta chains were mostly HLA-associated, it appeared. In vitro data verified a few CMV-associated chains as specific for CMV antigens. A prior analysis recorded that most TCR beta V segments were productive about 87% or about 30% of the time.

The PCR made use of 60 Vbeta and 13 Jbeta primers. Using immunoSEQ multiplex PCR, the repertoire was profiled, and TCRdb retains in-frame clones only, with some absent. Its table records some 110,000 clones. Remarks on this clone: The antigen is not known.

Germline lookup yields CDR1 SGHVS and CDR2 FNYEAQ. CDR3 size: 15 residues. V was cut by 1 base and J by 2 bases, with 11 bases left in between. The clonotype originates from a man aged 30 to 45 in good health and CMV-seronegative. The sequenced sample was PBMCs. V and J are TRBV7-6 and TRBJ2-5; D not resolved. The CDR3 protein is CASSLGAQNQETQYF. In DNA form, the CDR3 reads TGTGCCAGCAGCTTAGGGGCCCAGAATCAAGAGACCCAGTACTTC. The full variable domain, with the rest looked up from reference TRBV7-6 and TRBJ2-5, is GAGVSQSPRYKVTKRGQDVALRCDPISGHVSLYWYRQALGQGPEFLTYFNYEAQQDKSGLPNDRFSAERPEGSISTLTIQRTEQRDSAMYRCASSLGAQNQETQYFGPGTRLLVL.